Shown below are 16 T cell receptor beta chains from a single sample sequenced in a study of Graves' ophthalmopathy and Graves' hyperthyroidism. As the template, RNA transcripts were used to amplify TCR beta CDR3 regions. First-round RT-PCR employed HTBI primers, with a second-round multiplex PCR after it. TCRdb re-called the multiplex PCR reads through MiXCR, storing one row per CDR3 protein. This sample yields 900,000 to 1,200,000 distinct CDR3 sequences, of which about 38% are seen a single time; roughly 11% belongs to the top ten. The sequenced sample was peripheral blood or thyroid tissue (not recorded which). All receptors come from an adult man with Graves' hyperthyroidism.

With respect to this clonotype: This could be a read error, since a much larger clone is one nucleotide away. The CDR3, as DNA: TGTGCCAGCAGTCCGACAGGGGTAGCGTTTGAGCAGTGCTTC. This translates into CASSPTGVAFEQCF. This sequence joins TRBV7-2 and TRBJ2-7, with 8 bases fitting TRBD1. This CDR3 is built from 14 residues. CDR1 is SGHTA, CDR2 FQGNSA, per germline.

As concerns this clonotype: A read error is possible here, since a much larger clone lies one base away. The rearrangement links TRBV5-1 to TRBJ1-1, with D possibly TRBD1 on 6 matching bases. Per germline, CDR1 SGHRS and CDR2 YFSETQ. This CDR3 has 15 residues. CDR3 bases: TGCGCCAGCAGCTTGCTAGGGGGTTTAAACACTGAAGCTTCCTTT. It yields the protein CASSLLGGLNTEASF.

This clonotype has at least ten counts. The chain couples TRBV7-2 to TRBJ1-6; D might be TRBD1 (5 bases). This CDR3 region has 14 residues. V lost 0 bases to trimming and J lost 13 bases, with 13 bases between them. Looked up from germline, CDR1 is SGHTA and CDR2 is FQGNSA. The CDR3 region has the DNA TGTGCCAGCAGCTTAGCGGGGCCCCAGTCGCCCCTCCACTTT. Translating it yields CASSLAGPQSPLHF.

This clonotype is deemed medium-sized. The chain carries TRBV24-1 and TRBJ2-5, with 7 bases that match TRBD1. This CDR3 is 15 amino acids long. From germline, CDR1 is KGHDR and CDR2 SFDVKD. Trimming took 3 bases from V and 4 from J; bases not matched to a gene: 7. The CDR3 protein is CATSDPDRSRETQYF. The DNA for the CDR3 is TGTGCCACCAGTGATCCGGACAGGTCGCGAGAGACCCAGTACTTC.

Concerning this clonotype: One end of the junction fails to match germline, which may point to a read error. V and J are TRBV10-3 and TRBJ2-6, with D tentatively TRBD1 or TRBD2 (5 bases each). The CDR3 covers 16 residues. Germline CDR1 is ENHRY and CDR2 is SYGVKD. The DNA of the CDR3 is TGTGCCATCGGCCGGACCGGGACCGTTGGGGACAACGTCCTGACTTTC. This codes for CAIGRTGTVGDNVLTF.

The CDR3 nucleotides read TGTGCCAGCAGCTTACATCCGTTTTTGGGGGATACGCAGTATTTT. The encoded protein is CASSLHPFLGDTQYF. The chain is built from TRBV7-8 and TRBJ2-3; unclear D gene. The CDR3 covers 15 residues. From germline, CDR1 is SGHVS and CDR2 FQNEAQ. V was pared by 2 bases and J by 6 bases, with 15 bases between.

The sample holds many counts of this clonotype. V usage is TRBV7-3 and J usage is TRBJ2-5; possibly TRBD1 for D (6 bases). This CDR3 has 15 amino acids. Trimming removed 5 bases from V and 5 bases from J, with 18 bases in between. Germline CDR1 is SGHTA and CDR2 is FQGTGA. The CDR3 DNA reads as TGTGCCAGCAGCCAGGCGACCAGGGGTCGGGAGACCCAGTACTTC. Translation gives CASSQATRGRETQYF. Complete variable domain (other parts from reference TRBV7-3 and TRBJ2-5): GAGVSQTPSNKVTEKGKYVELRCDPISGHTALYWYRQSLGQGPEFLIYFQGTGAADDSGLPNDRFFAVRPEGSVSTLKIQRTERGDSAVYLCASSQATRGRETQYFGPGTRLLVL.

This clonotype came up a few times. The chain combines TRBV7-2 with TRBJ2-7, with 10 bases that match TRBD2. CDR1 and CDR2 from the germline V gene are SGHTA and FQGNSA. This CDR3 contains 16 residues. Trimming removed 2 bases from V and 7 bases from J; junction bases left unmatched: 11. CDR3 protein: CASSLTLAGAPREQYF. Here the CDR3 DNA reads TGTGCCAGCAGCTTAACTCTAGCGGGGGCCCCCAGGGAGCAGTACTTC.

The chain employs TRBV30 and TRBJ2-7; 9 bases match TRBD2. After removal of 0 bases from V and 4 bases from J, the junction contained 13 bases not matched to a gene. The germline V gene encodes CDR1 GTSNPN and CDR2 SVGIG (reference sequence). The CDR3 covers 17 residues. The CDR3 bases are TGTGCCTGGAGTGTATCAACTAAGCGGGGGGCAACTTACGAGCAGTACTTC. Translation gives CAWSVSTKRGATYEQYF.

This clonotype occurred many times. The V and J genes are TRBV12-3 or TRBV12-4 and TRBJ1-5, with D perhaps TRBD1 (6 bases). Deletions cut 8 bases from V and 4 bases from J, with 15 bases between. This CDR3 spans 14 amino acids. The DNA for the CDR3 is TGTGCCAGCGGACGGGGGGGCGAAAATCAGCCCCAGCATTTT. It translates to CASGRGGENQPQHF.

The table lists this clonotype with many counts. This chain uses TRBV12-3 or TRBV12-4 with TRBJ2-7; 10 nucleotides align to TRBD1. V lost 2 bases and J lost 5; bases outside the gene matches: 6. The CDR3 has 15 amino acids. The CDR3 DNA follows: TGTGCCAGCAGTTTAAGACAGGGGGCCCGCAACGAGCAGTACTTC. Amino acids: CASSLRQGARNEQYF.

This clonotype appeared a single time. In DNA form, the CDR3 reads TGTGCCATCAGTGAGAGGGAACACGGCGCCACTAACTATGGCTACACCTTC. Protein: CAISEREHGATNYGYTF. The chain links TRBV10-3 to TRBJ1-2, with D uncertain. V dropped 2 bases and J dropped 0 bases, with 16 bases sitting between them. The CDR3 covers 17 residues. The V gene's germline CDR1 is ENHRY and CDR2 SYGVKD.

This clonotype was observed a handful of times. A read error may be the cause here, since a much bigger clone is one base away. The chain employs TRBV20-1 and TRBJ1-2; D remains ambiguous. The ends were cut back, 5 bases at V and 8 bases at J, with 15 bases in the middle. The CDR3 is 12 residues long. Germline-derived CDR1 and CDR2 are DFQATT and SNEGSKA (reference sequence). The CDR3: CSAYVYSGGYTF. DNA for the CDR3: TGCAGTGCTTACGTCTATAGTGGAGGCTACACCTTC.

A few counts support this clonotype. CDR3 DNA sequence: TGTGCCAGTCATATAACGTCGGGGCAGAACTATGGCTACACCTTC. It yields the protein CASHITSGQNYGYTF. This chain connects TRBV19 to TRBJ1-2; D is possibly TRBD1 (5 bases). Looked up from germline, CDR1 is LNHDA and CDR2 is SQIVND (reference sequence). This CDR3 region has 15 residues. V dropped 8 bases and J dropped 2 bases, with 18 bases sitting between them.

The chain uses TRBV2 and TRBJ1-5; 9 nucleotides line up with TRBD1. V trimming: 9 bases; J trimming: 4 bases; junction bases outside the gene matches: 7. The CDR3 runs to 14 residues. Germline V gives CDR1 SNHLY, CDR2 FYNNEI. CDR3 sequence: CASERTGANQPQHF. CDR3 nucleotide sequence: TGTGCCAGTGAAAGGACAGGGGCAAATCAGCCCCAGCATTTT.

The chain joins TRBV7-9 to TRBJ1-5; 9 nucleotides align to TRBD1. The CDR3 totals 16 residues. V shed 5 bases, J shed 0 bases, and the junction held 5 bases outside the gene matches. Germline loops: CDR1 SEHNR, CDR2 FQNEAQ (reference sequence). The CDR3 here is CASSPQGALSNQPQHF. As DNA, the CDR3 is TGTGCCAGCAGCCCACAGGGGGCGCTTAGCAATCAGCCCCAGCATTTT. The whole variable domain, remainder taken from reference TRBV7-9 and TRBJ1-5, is DTGVSQNPRHKITKRGQNVTFRCDPISEHNRLYWYRQTLGQGPEFLTYFQNEAQLEKSRLLSDRFSAERPKGSFSTLEIQRTEQGDSAMYLCASSPQGALSNQPQHFGDGTRLSIL.